One and the same sample provided the 25 T cell receptor beta chains below, sequenced in a study of shared clonotypes between healthy human individuals. Here immunoSEQ multiplex PCR was the method, and the copy in TCRdb shows in-frame clones only, minus some. The sample shows roughly 1 million clones, more than 75% of them seen only once. The sample consisted of memory CD4+ T cells from PBMCs. Stated subset: CD45RA-negative fraction. The receptors come from a man between 18 and 29 years old in good health. Some clones in this sample may be carry-over from other donors' samples.

The chain employs TRBV6-5 and TRBJ1-4, with a tentative D call TRBD1 (6 bases). This CDR3 spans 13 amino acids. Germline lookup yields CDR1 MNHEY and CDR2 SVGAGI. The V and J ends lost 5 bases and 5 bases respectively, with 9 bases between them. CDR3 region: CASSRDINEKLFF. The CDR3 bases are TGTGCCAGCAGTCGGGACATAAATGAAAAACTGTTTTTT.

This clone was detected a few times. V and J are TRBV5-1 and TRBJ1-3; TRBD1 matches 9 bases. Germline CDR1 SGHRS, CDR2 YFSETQ. CDR3 length equals 16 residues. With 4 bases clipped from V and 4 bases from J, the junction kept 9 bases outside the gene matches. This CDR3 is CASSTYDGTGGNTIYF. CDR3 sequence (DNA): TGCGCCAGCAGCACTTACGACGGGACAGGGGGAAACACCATATATTTT.

This clone was seen more than once but under ten times. The CDR3 loop is CASSQRRGTSGRNEQFF. The CDR3 bases are TGTGCCAGCAGCCAAAGAAGGGGGACTAGCGGGAGGAATGAGCAGTTCTTC. This chain joins TRBV7-9 and TRBJ2-1, with 15 bases lining up with TRBD2. After removal of 5 bases from V and 7 bases from J, the junction contained 9 bases not matched to a gene. Germline V gives CDR1 SEHNR, CDR2 FQNEAQ (reference sequence). The CDR3 is made up of 17 amino acids.

This clone was recorded once. The genes are TRBV5-1 and TRBJ2-7; TRBD2 agrees at 8 bases. V lost 4 bases to trimming and J lost 5 bases; unmatched junction nucleotides: 2. Germline CDR1 is SGHRS and CDR2 is YFSETQ. This CDR3 comprises 12 residues. CDR3 sequence: CASSLGGDEQYF. The CDR3 nucleotides are TGCGCCAGCAGCCTCGGGGGGGACGAGCAGTACTTC.

This chain uses TRBV7-9 with TRBJ2-7, with D perhaps TRBD1 (5 bases). Deletions cut 6 bases from V and 6 bases from J, with 15 bases between. CDR3 length: 13 residues. Per the germline V gene, CDR1 is SEHNR and CDR2 is FQNEAQ (reference sequence). CDR3 sequence reads: CASSPTAGIEQYF. CDR3 nucleotides: TGTGCCAGCAGTCCTACGGCAGGGATCGAGCAGTACTTC. Together with reference TRBV7-9 and TRBJ2-7, the CDR3 gives the full variable domain: DTGVSQNPRHKITKRGQNVTFRCDPISEHNRLYWYRQTLGQGPEFLTYFQNEAQLEKSRLLSDRFSAERPKGSFSTLEIQRTEQGDSAMYLCASSPTAGIEQYFGPGTRLTVT.

CDR3: CASSPRNGTQYF. CDR3 DNA sequence: TGTGCCAGCAGCCCCCGTAACGGGACCCAGTACTTC. J is TRBJ2-5 and V is TRBV11-3, with D hard to call. The CDR3 sequence is 12 residues long. Germline assignment: CDR1 SGHNT and CDR2 YENEEA. The V gene lost 5 bases and the J gene lost 7 bases, with 11 bases spanning the gap.

This chain uses TRBV20-1 with TRBJ2-7; no clear D gene. There are 11 residues in the CDR3. The germline gives CDR1 DFQATT, CDR2 SNEGSKA (reference sequence). With 7 bases removed from V and 0 bases from J, the gap between germline ends came to 7 bases. CDR3: CSVGVSYEQYF. CDR3 nucleotides: TGCAGTGTTGGGGTCTCCTACGAGCAGTACTTC.

This clone was seen a few times. The rearrangement links TRBV28 to TRBJ1-5; 7 bases are shared with TRBD1. V was pared by 7 bases and J by 6 bases, with 9 bases of the junction left unmatched. The CDR3 has 14 residues. Germline CDR1 and CDR2: MDHEN and SYDVKM. For the CDR3, the DNA is TGTGCCAGCACCAGCACAGGGGTTAGTCAGCCCCAGCATTTT. Translation: CASTSTGVSQPQHF.

V usage is TRBV7-8 and J usage is TRBJ2-5, with D perhaps matching TRBD1 (6 bases). CDR1 and CDR2 from the germline V gene are SGHVS and FQNEAQ. This CDR3 has 15 residues. Trimming took off 1 base at V and 5 bases at J, with 14 bases between the two ends. The CDR3 DNA is TGTGCCAGCAGCTTAGTGCAGGGGTATTTGGAGACCCAGTACTTC. Its protein is CASSLVQGYLETQYF.

V and J are TRBV5-4 and TRBJ2-3; the match to TRBD1 covers 7 bases. Per the germline V gene, CDR1 is SGHNT and CDR2 is YYREEE (reference sequence). The CDR3 contains 14 residues. V lost 4 bases to trimming and J lost 1 base; unmatched junction nucleotides: 3. DNA of the CDR3: TGTGCCAGCAGCGCTGGGACAGGCACAGATACGCAGTATTTT. It translates to CASSAGTGTDTQYF.

In its sample, this clone was seen a few times. The V gene is TRBV14, the J gene TRBJ2-2; weak D call: TRBD2 (6 bases). The germline V gene encodes CDR1 SGHDN and CDR2 FVKESK. The CDR3 contains 18 residues. V was pared by 4 bases and J by 2 bases, with 20 bases between. CDR3 coding DNA: TGTGCCAGCAGCCCGGTGAACCACCGGGAGAGAAACACCGGGGAGCTGTTTTTT. The encoded protein is CASSPVNHRERNTGELFF.

The chain uses TRBV11-2 and TRBJ1-1; no reliable D call. This CDR3 spans 14 amino acids. Germline CDR1 SGHAT, CDR2 FQNNGV. V dropped 3 bases and J dropped 3 bases, with 11 bases sitting between them. CDR3 amino acids: CASSLEGWDTEAFF. CDR3 coding DNA: TGTGCCAGCAGCTTGGAAGGGTGGGACACTGAAGCTTTCTTT.

V gene TRBV5-1 combines with J gene TRBJ2-5; 12 bases line up with TRBD2. The CDR3 sequence is 16 residues long. V dropped 5 bases and J dropped 0; count of bases not matched to a gene: 5. Germline V gene sequence: CDR1 SGHRS, CDR2 YFSETQ. CDR3 DNA sequence: TGCGCCAGCAGACACGGACTAGCGGGATACCAAGAGACCCAGTACTTC. Protein product: CASRHGLAGYQETQYF.

This chain connects TRBV5-4 to TRBJ2-2, with 9 bases that match TRBD1. The J segment lost 7 bases and the V segment lost 0 bases, leaving 7 bases of the junction unmatched. The CDR3 contains 16 residues. Germline-derived CDR1 and CDR2 are SGHNT and YYREEE (reference sequence). CDR3 sequence: CASSLDRDRAVGELFF. CDR3 sequence (DNA): TGTGCCAGCAGCTTGGACCGGGACAGGGCGGTCGGGGAGCTGTTTTTT.

V is TRBV28 and J is TRBJ2-1, with D perhaps matching TRBD2 (6 bases). The CDR3 runs 15 residues. V was shortened by 7 bases and J by 5 bases, with 18 bases between the two germline ends. CDR1 is MDHEN, CDR2 SYDVKM, per germline. The CDR3 DNA sequence: TGTGCCAGCACCCCCGCCGGACTACTACACAATGAGCAGTTCTTC. Its translation is CASTPAGLLHNEQFF. Combining the CDR3 with reference TRBV28 and TRBJ2-1 gives the whole variable domain DVKVTQSSRYLVKRTGEKVFLECVQDMDHENMFWYRQDPGLGLRLIYFSYDVKMKEKGDIPEGYSVSREKKERFSLILESASTNQTSMYLCASTPAGLLHNEQFFGPGTRLTVL.

This clone was seen a few times. CDR3 DNA: TGTGCCAGCAGTGCTAGCGCCCAAGAGACCCAGTACTTC. Its translation: CASSASAQETQYF. The chain uses TRBV28 and TRBJ2-5; D may be TRBD2 (6 bases). CDR1 and CDR2 (germline): MDHEN, SYDVKM. The CDR3 is 13 residues long. Trimming removed 5 bases at V and 1 base at J, with 8 bases between.

The CDR3 loop is CASSPASGYSYEQYF. In nucleotides, the CDR3 is TGTGCCAGCAGCCCCGCTAGCGGATATTCCTACGAGCAGTACTTC. The chain carries TRBV11-2 and TRBJ2-7, with 7 bases that match TRBD2. Trimming removed 5 bases from V and 1 base from J; junction bases left unmatched: 8. Per the germline V gene, CDR1 is SGHAT and CDR2 is FQNNGV. This CDR3 region has 15 residues.

In its sample, this clone was seen once. This may be a read error, as it is one base from a much larger clone. This chain connects TRBV7-9 to TRBJ1-2, with 9 bases that match TRBD1. V gave up 5 bases and J gave up 3 bases; unmatched junction bases: 1. The CDR3 is 13 residues long. The germline V gene encodes CDR1 SEHNR and CDR2 FQNEAQ (reference sequence). This CDR3 reads CASSRTGDYGYTF. In nucleotides, the CDR3 is TGTGCCAGCAGCCGGACAGGGGACTATGGCTACACCTTC.

This clone was detected only a few times. The rearrangement joins TRBV4-3 to TRBJ2-5; 8 positions match TRBD2. The DNA end lines up better with TRBJ2-7; the J call may be wrong. Germline V CDR1 and CDR2: LGHNA, YSLEER. The CDR3 contains 19 residues. CDR3 DNA sequence: TGCGCCAGCAGCCAAGGGGTTATTTGGCGGGAGGAACCCTCCTACGAGCAGTACTTC. It is translated as CASSQGVIWREEPSYEQYF.

This chain joins TRBV15 and TRBJ2-7; D unresolved. The V end lost 3 bases, the J end lost 5 bases, and 8 bases lay between the germline ends. The CDR3 sequence is 12 residues long. The germline gives CDR1 LNHNV, CDR2 YYDKDF (reference sequence). CDR3 sequence (DNA): TGTGCCACCAGCAGGGGAACCGACGAGCAGTACTTC. This gives the protein CATSRGTDEQYF.

V is TRBV5-1 and J is TRBJ1-1; maybe TRBD1 (5 bases). Germline V gene sequence: CDR1 SGHRS, CDR2 YFSETQ. V was pared by 2 bases and J by 6 bases, with 14 bases between. This CDR3 has 14 residues. CDR3 nucleotides: TGCGCCAGCAGCTTAGGTCGGGGCCACGCTGAAGCTTTCTTT. Translating it yields CASSLGRGHAEAFF.

To note about this clone: A far larger clone is off by one base, so a read error is likely. Other DNA sequences from this sample encode an identical CDR3 as well. The gene calls are TRBV7-9 and TRBJ2-1; D is unclear. The germline V gene encodes CDR1 SEHNR and CDR2 FQNEAQ (reference sequence). The length of the CDR3 is 12 residues. V was clipped by 2 bases and J by 1 base, with 0 bases between them. CDR3 residues: CASSLSYNEQFF. The CDR3 DNA sequence: TGTGCCAGCAGCTTATCCTACAATGAGCAGTTCTTC.

This chain joins TRBV5-1 and TRBJ2-1; 7 positions match TRBD1. This CDR3 is 15 amino acids long. V dropped 3 bases and J dropped 11; count of bases not matched to a gene: 14. Germline loops: CDR1 SGHRS, CDR2 YFSETQ. The CDR3 coding sequence is TGCGCCAGCAGCTCCCGACAGGGAATAGGTGAAAAGCAGTTCTTC. This codes for CASSSRQGIGEKQFF.

J is TRBJ1-1 and V is TRBV5-1; 9 nucleotides align to TRBD1. This CDR3 contains 14 residues. The trim removed 4 bases at V and 3 bases at J, leaving 4 bases unmatched. Germline values: CDR1 SGHRS, CDR2 YFSETQ. CDR3 loop: CASSGDRVDTEAFF. CDR3 sequence (DNA): TGCGCCAGCAGCGGGGACAGGGTCGACACTGAAGCTTTCTTT.

The chain combines TRBV28 with TRBJ2-2; D may be TRBD1 (6 bases). The CDR3 is made up of 17 amino acids. Germline lookup yields CDR1 MDHEN and CDR2 SYDVKM. V was clipped by 2 bases and J by 4 bases, with 17 bases between them. CDR3 region: CASSLSLTGSATGELFF. The CDR3 bases are TGTGCCAGCAGTTTAAGTCTGACAGGTTCTGCCACCGGGGAGCTGTTTTTT.